Listed below are T cell receptor beta chains from one sample, sequenced in a study of patients and donors after allogeneic stem cell transplantation. Each CDR3 protein is one row after TCRdb ran MiXCR on the RT-PCR reads. The table lists fewer than 95,000 distinct CDR3 sequences, approximately 5.2% of them singletons. The sequencing input was blood, either unsorted or a sorted T cell fraction (not recorded which). Receptor source: a human donor who was either an allogeneic HSCT recipient or a stem cell or donor lymphocyte infusion donor (not recorded which). It is not recorded whose cells these are; they may come from a transplant donor. Each CDR3 is given with its conserved first and last residue. A D gene is named only where the DNA matches it firmly. Size is stated for part of the rows, as once, few or many counts, or as a class when the clone is expanded.

D: TRBD1; size: -; V: TRBV7-9; J: TRBJ1-1; CDR3: CASSPGTGGPMGTEAFF; DNA: TGTGCCAGCAGCCCCGGGACAGGGGGCCCGATGGGGACTGAAGCTTTCTTT
D: -; size: many; V: TRBV7-9; J: TRBJ2-5; CDR3: CASSSVTRAQYF; DNA: TGTGCCAGCAGCTCGGTGACTAGGGCCCAGTACTTC
D: -; size: many; V: TRBV5-6; J: TRBJ1-3; CDR3: CASSLTGPSVTIYF; DNA: TGTGCCAGCAGCTTGACAGGGCCTTCCGTCACCATATATTTT
D: -; size: many; V: TRBV2; J: TRBJ1-5; CDR3: CASSPRWGGRDQPQHF; DNA: TGTGCCAGCAGCCCAAGGTGGGGGGGACGGGATCAGCCCCAGCATTTT
D: -; size: few; V: TRBV5-6; J: TRBJ1-2; CDR3: CASSIGLSGYTF; DNA: TGTGCCAGCAGCATCGGTCTTTCTGGCTACACCTTC
D: TRBD1; size: few; V: TRBV15; J: TRBJ1-2; CDR3: CATSRVGTASLGYGYTF; DNA: TGTGCCACCAGCAGAGTAGGGACAGCCTCATTGGGGTATGGCTACACCTTC
D: -; size: many; V: TRBV20-1; J: TRBJ1-4; CDR3: CSAGSLREKLFF; DNA: TGCAGTGCTGGATCTCTTCGGGAAAAACTGTTTTTT
D: TRBD2; size: many; V: TRBV12-3/TRBV12-4; J: TRBJ2-2; CDR3: CASTFQAGAGSGELFF; DNA: TGTGCCAGCACTTTTCAAGCGGGAGCGGGGTCCGGGGAGCTGTTTTTT
D: TRBD1; size: -; V: TRBV4-1; J: TRBJ1-2; CDR3: CASSLDRGRGGYTF; DNA: TGCGCCAGCAGCCTGGACAGGGGGCGAGGTGGCTACACCTTC
D: -; size: many; V: TRBV29-1; J: TRBJ1-1; CDR3: CSGRQGGTEAFF; DNA: TGCAGCGGTCGGCAGGGCGGCACTGAAGCTTTCTTT
D: TRBD1; size: many; V: TRBV7-3; J: TRBJ2-3; CDR3: CASSLYRQGSVDTQYF; DNA: TGTGCCAGCAGCCTATACCGACAGGGATCGGTAGATACGCAGTATTTT
D: -; size: many; V: TRBV4-1; J: TRBJ1-5; CDR3: CASSQDVGGNQPQHF; DNA: TGCGCCAGCAGCCAAGATGTAGGGGGCAATCAGCCCCAGCATTTT
D: -; size: many; V: TRBV6-2/TRBV6-3; J: TRBJ1-1; CDR3: CASSEGWRLRNTEAFF; DNA: TGTGCCAGCAGTGAGGGGTGGAGGTTGAGAAACACTGAAGCTTTCTTT
D: -; size: many; V: TRBV7-8; J: TRBJ1-1; CDR3: CASSLVGGDSYTEAFF; DNA: TGTGCCAGCAGCTTAGTAGGGGGTGACAGTTACACTGAAGCTTTCTTT
D: TRBD2; size: -; V: TRBV19; J: TRBJ2-1; CDR3: CASSWTSGGGRLDNEQFF; DNA: TGTGCCAGTAGTTGGACTAGCGGGGGGGGCCGATTGGACAATGAGCAGTTCTTC
D: -; size: -; V: TRBV28; J: TRBJ2-5; CDR3: CASSLGPSQETQYF; DNA: TGTGCCAGCAGTCTCGGACCCTCCCAAGAGACCCAGTACTTC
D: -; size: few; V: TRBV2; J: TRBJ1-2; CDR3: CASRYREVIYGYTF; DNA: TGTGCCAGCAGGTACCGGGAAGTGATATATGGCTACACCTTC
D: -; size: many; V: TRBV28; J: TRBJ1-5; CDR3: CASSLGLAGDGQPQHF; DNA: TGTGCCAGCAGTTTGGGCCTAGCGGGGGATGGTCAGCCCCAGCATTTT
D: -; size: many; V: TRBV7-9; J: TRBJ1-2; CDR3: CASSPGDYGYTF; DNA: TGTGCCAGCAGCCCCGGAGACTATGGCTACACCTTC
D: TRBD2; size: many; V: TRBV11-1; J: TRBJ2-1; CDR3: CASSSSSPGLAAYNEQFF; DNA: TGTGCCAGCAGCTCCTCCTCCCCCGGACTAGCGGCGTACAATGAGCAGTTCTTC
D: -; size: many; V: TRBV5-5; J: TRBJ2-2; CDR3: CASSSELRGITGELFF; DNA: TGTGCCAGCAGCTCCGAACTAAGGGGGATTACCGGGGAGCTGTTTTTT
D: -; size: many; V: TRBV7-8; J: TRBJ2-5; CDR3: CASRTRKGDWQETQYF; DNA: TGTGCCAGCAGGACTAGAAAGGGGGACTGGCAAGAGACCCAGTACTTC
D: TRBD2; size: -; V: TRBV24-1; J: TRBJ2-3; CDR3: CATSARGAGTDTQYF; DNA: TGTGCCACCAGTGCGCGGGGGGCAGGCACAGATACGCAGTATTTT
D: -; size: -; V: TRBV7-9; J: TRBJ2-5; CDR3: CASSLGGQAGNQYF; DNA: TGTGCCAGCAGCTTAGGTGGACAGGCGGGGAACCAGTACTTC
D: -; size: many; V: TRBV11-1; J: TRBJ2-7; CDR3: CASSLAGQGSYEQYF; DNA: TGTGCCAGCAGCTTAGCGGGGCAGGGGTCCTACGAGCAGTACTTC
D: TRBD2; size: -; V: TRBV24-1; J: TRBJ2-3; CDR3: CATSEPSGSAFRTDTQYF; DNA: TGTGCCACCAGTGAGCCTAGCGGCTCCGCATTTCGCACAGATACGCAGTATTTT
D: TRBD1; size: many; V: TRBV6-1; J: TRBJ2-7; CDR3: CASRGTGKHEQYF; DNA: TGTGCCAGCAGAGGGACAGGGAAGCACGAGCAGTACTTC
D: TRBD1; size: many; V: TRBV7-6; J: TRBJ2-1; CDR3: CASSLGRDRQNEQFF; DNA: TGTGCCAGCAGCTTAGGGAGGGACAGGCAAAATGAGCAGTTCTTC
D: -; size: -; V: TRBV19; J: TRBJ2-1; CDR3: CASSIGLLLNEQFF; DNA: TGTGCCAGTAGTATAGGACTACTCCTCAATGAGCAGTTCTTC
D: TRBD1; size: many; V: TRBV12-3/TRBV12-4; J: TRBJ1-2; CDR3: CASTPGDRGIRGYTF; DNA: TGTGCCAGCACCCCAGGGGACAGGGGTATCCGTGGCTACACCTTC
D: -; size: many; V: TRBV9; J: TRBJ2-7; CDR3: CASSPSGRGNEQYF; DNA: TGTGCCAGCAGCCCCAGTGGCAGGGGCAACGAGCAGTACTTC